This TCR beta chain derives from a study of blood T cell repertoires in COVID-19. V was clipped by 5 bases and J by 0 bases, with 5 bases between them. This CDR3 has 13 amino acids. From germline, CDR1 is LNHDA and CDR2 SQIVND (reference sequence). The repertoire was sequenced with immunoSEQ multiplex PCR; TCRdb's copy has only in-frame clones and lacks some. The sample holds 150,000 to 200,000 clones, 85% to 90% seen once. The source is a man between 18 and 35 years old with acute or convalescent COVID-19. The V gene is TRBV19, the J gene TRBJ1-5; no clear D. Sequenced material: peripheral blood. The DNA for the CDR3 is TGTGCCAGTAGTTTAAATAGCAATCAGCCCCAGCATTTT. Protein sequence: CASSLNSNQPQHF.